This T cell receptor beta chain originates from a study of CD8 T cells in ankylosing spondylitis. In TCRdb, the 5' RACE reads were re-called with MiXCR into one record per CDR3 protein. The table has about 240,000 distinct CDR3 sequences, around 7.8% seen once; the top ten hold nearly 7%. This clonotype has just a few counts. The sample comprised blood, either unsorted or a sorted T cell fraction (not recorded which). This clonotype originated in a male donor with ankylosing spondylitis or in good health (not recorded which).

The CDR3 bases are TGTGCCAGCCTGACAGTCACTGAAGCTTTCTTT. The encoded protein is CASLTVTEAFF. The genes are TRBV6-5 and TRBJ1-1; a weak D match, TRBD1 (5 bases). Trimming stripped 8 bases from V and 4 bases from J, with 8 bases between. This CDR3 spans 11 amino acids. Germline V gene data show CDR1 as MNHEY and CDR2 as SVGAGI.